Below, 28 T cell receptor beta chains from the same sample are listed, as sequenced in a study of Graves' ophthalmopathy and Graves' hyperthyroidism. Transcripts of RNA were the source for amplifying TCR beta CDR3 regions. Amplification began with first-round RT-PCR using HTBI primers, then second-round multiplex PCR was performed. MiXCR, run by TCRdb on the multiplex PCR reads, gives a single entry per CDR3 protein. The table shows 210,000 or so distinct CDR3 sequences, with roughly 29% occurring only once. Sequenced sample: peripheral blood. The receptors were sampled from a man aged 45-65 years with Graves' ophthalmopathy.

This clonotype came up many times. The chain employs TRBV20-1 and TRBJ2-7; TRBD1 matches 9 bases. Germline CDR1 DFQATT, CDR2 SNEGSKA (reference sequence). The CDR3 has 12 amino acids. V trimming: 6 bases; J trimming: 3 bases; junction bases outside the gene matches: 3. The CDR3 protein is CSAPDRGYEQYF. The CDR3 coding sequence is TGCAGTGCCCCGGACAGGGGCTACGAGCAGTACTTC.

This chain joins TRBV6-1 and TRBJ1-1; D uncertain. Trimming left V 2 bases short and J 1 base short, with 8 bases between. CDR1 and CDR2 from the germline V gene are MNHNS and SASEGT. The CDR3 is 14 residues long. The chain's CDR3 is CASSERRGNTEAFF. Here the CDR3 DNA reads TGTGCCAGCAGTGAACGGCGGGGGAACACTGAAGCTTTCTTT.

This clonotype was counted at least ten times. The V and J genes are TRBV20-1 and TRBJ1-5; weak D call: TRBD1 (5 bases). There are 12 residues in the CDR3. Deletions cut 6 bases from V and 2 bases from J, with 8 bases between. Germline CDR1 and CDR2: DFQATT and SNEGSKA (reference sequence). CDR3 sequence reads: CSAEQGNQPQHF. DNA of the CDR3: TGCAGTGCGGAACAGGGCAATCAGCCCCAGCATTTT.

This clonotype was recorded at least ten times. The chain employs TRBV4-2 and TRBJ2-2, with D perhaps assigned TRBD1 or TRBD2 (5 bases each). Between the trimmed V and J ends, which lost 3 bases and 0 bases, there was a span of 11 bases. The CDR3 covers 16 residues. CDR1 and CDR2 from the germline V gene are LGHNA and YNFKEQ. CDR3 bases: TGTGCCAGCAGCCAGGGGGTGGAGGCGAACACCGGGGAGCTGTTTTTT. This sequence encodes CASSQGVEANTGELFF.

The sample holds many counts of this clonotype. This chain joins TRBV6-5 and TRBJ2-7; 9 positions match TRBD1. Germline V gene data show CDR1 as MNHEY and CDR2 as SVGAGI. With V trimmed by 3 bases and J by 3 bases, 3 bases remained unmatched. The CDR3 extends over 14 amino acids. The CDR3 sequence: CASSYPDRGYEQYF. In nucleotides, the CDR3 is TGTGCCAGCAGTTATCCGGACAGGGGCTACGAGCAGTACTTC.

This clonotype was counted ten times or more. This sequence joins TRBV24-1 and TRBJ2-2; 12 bases map to TRBD1. There are 16 residues in the CDR3. The germline gives CDR1 KGHDR, CDR2 SFDVKD. After removal of 4 bases from V and 6 bases from J, the junction contained 5 bases not matched to a gene. The CDR3 DNA sequence: TGTGCCACCAGTGACTCCCGGGACAGGGGGCCCGGGGAGCTGTTTTTT. This gives the protein CATSDSRDRGPGELFF.

The chain carries TRBV30 and TRBJ1-2; the D is unclear. Germline V gives CDR1 GTSNPN, CDR2 SVGIG (reference sequence). This CDR3 spans 13 amino acids. V lost 2 bases, J lost 2 bases, and 9 bases lay in between. This CDR3 reads CAWSPMLNYGYTF. As DNA, the CDR3 is TGTGCCTGGAGTCCGATGTTGAACTATGGCTACACCTTC.

The chain employs TRBV12-5 and TRBJ1-1; D call uncertain. Trimming pared 7 bases from V and 3 bases from J, leaving 15 bases between. The CDR3 contains 14 residues. CDR1 LGHNT and CDR2 FRNRAP come from the germline V gene. The CDR3 protein is CASAQTAAYTEAFF. The DNA for the CDR3 is TGTGCTAGTGCTCAGACCGCCGCCTACACTGAAGCTTTCTTT.

The table lists this clonotype with many counts. Here the CDR3 DNA reads TGTGCCAGCAGTGCCCCACTAGGGAACACCGGGGAGCTGTTTTTT. It specifies CASSAPLGNTGELFF. The chain is built from TRBV28 and TRBJ2-2; the D gene is possibly TRBD2 (5 bases). With 5 bases removed from V and 1 base from J, the gap between germline ends came to 11 bases. The CDR3 has 15 amino acids. Germline lookup yields CDR1 MDHEN and CDR2 SYDVKM.

At least ten counts were recorded for this clonotype. This rearrangement joins TRBV6-1 to TRBJ2-2; TRBD2 agrees at 10 bases. The CDR3 runs to 15 residues. V gave up 6 bases and J gave up 3 bases; unmatched junction bases: 4. Germline CDR1 reads MNHNS; CDR2 reads SASEGT. The CDR3 region has the DNA TGTGCCAGCAGCCGGACTAGCGGTGACACCGGGGAGCTGTTTTTT. As protein: CASSRTSGDTGELFF.

V is TRBV28 and J is TRBJ1-1; no clear D gene. This CDR3 region has 13 residues. Germline V gene sequence: CDR1 MDHEN, CDR2 SYDVKM. Trimming shortened V by 9 bases and J by 3 bases, and 14 bases separated the two germline ends. CDR3 in amino acids: CARPYGEDTEAFF. In DNA form, the CDR3 reads TGTGCCAGGCCTTATGGGGAGGACACTGAAGCTTTCTTT.

This chain links TRBV12-3 or TRBV12-4 with TRBJ1-6; D is undetermined. This CDR3 has 12 residues. V gave up 3 bases and J gave up 9 bases, with 6 bases separating them. The CDR3 bases are TGTGCCAGCAGTTTCAAGGGTTCACCCCTCCACTTT. Translation: CASSFKGSPLHF.

The chain has TRBV6-2 or TRBV6-3 and TRBJ1-2; D is unclear. The CDR3 is made up of 15 amino acids. With 6 bases removed from V and 2 bases from J, the gap between germline ends came to 16 bases. Germline loops: CDR1 MNHEY, CDR2 SVGEGT. CDR3 coding DNA: TGTGCCAGCAGAGTTACCCCGACGGGGAACTATGGCTACACCTTC. This translates into CASRVTPTGNYGYTF.

The V and J genes are TRBV12-3 or TRBV12-4 and TRBJ2-7; 8 bases match TRBD1. CDR3 length: 13 amino acids. With 6 bases clipped from V and 6 bases from J, the junction kept 7 bases outside the gene matches. The CDR3 is CASSSGQGIEQYF. DNA of the CDR3: TGTGCCAGCAGCAGCGGACAGGGAATCGAGCAGTACTTC.

The chain recombines TRBV6-1 with TRBJ1-2, with no clear D. Deletions cut 6 bases from V and 2 bases from J, with 16 bases between. Germline-derived CDR1 and CDR2 are MNHNS and SASEGT. The CDR3 covers 15 residues. The DNA of the CDR3 is TGTGCCAGCAGGTCAATGCAGGACGGCAACTATGGCTACACCTTC. Translation: CASRSMQDGNYGYTF.

This clonotype has ten or more counts. This rearrangement joins TRBV28 to TRBJ2-2; D possibly corresponds to TRBD1 (6 bases). V lost 2 bases, J lost 5 bases, and 12 bases lay in between. The CDR3 loop spans 15 amino acids. CDR1 is MDHEN, CDR2 SYDVKM, per germline. The chain's CDR3 is CASSLPRGGTGELFF. The CDR3 coding sequence is TGTGCCAGCAGTTTACCCAGGGGCGGGACCGGGGAGCTGTTTTTT.

This clonotype came up many times. The chain is built from TRBV7-2 and TRBJ2-5; TRBD2 matches at 8 bases. The CDR3 runs to 15 residues. J was trimmed by 5 bases and V by 5 bases; bases with no gene match: 10. Per germline, CDR1 SGHTA and CDR2 FQGNSA. Written as DNA, the CDR3 is TGTGCCAGCAGCCCCCGAGCGGGAGAGGAGGAGACCCAGTACTTC. The encoded protein is CASSPRAGEEETQYF.

This clonotype was recorded many times. V is TRBV6-1 and J is TRBJ2-5; TRBD2 aligns across 9 bases. V trimming: 2 bases; J trimming: 9 bases; junction bases outside the gene matches: 10. The germline V gene encodes CDR1 MNHNS and CDR2 SASEGT. The CDR3 runs 15 residues. The DNA of the CDR3 is TGTGCCAGCAGTGAACCCGCGGGAGGGCCGGGGGCCCAGTACTTC. Its translation is CASSEPAGGPGAQYF.

This clonotype was recorded a few times. The chain combines TRBV29-1 with TRBJ2-5, with 7 positions matching TRBD2. From germline, CDR1 is SQVTM and CDR2 ANQGSEA. The trim removed 7 bases at V and 3 bases at J, leaving 11 bases unmatched. CDR3 length: 14 residues. CDR3 loop: CSAVQWEGKETQYF. The CDR3 DNA is TGCAGCGCCGTTCAGTGGGAGGGCAAAGAGACCCAGTACTTC.

At least ten counts were recorded for this clonotype. The J gene is TRBJ1-1, the V gene TRBV6-1, with D possibly being TRBD1 (6 bases). The CDR3 spans 14 residues. V was clipped by 9 bases and J by 2 bases, with 16 bases between them. Germline CDR1 reads MNHNS; CDR2 reads SASEGT. In DNA, the CDR3 is TGTGCCAGTAATTTACAGGGCGCCAACACTGAAGCTTTCTTT. It yields the protein CASNLQGANTEAFF.

The sample holds many counts of this clonotype. This sequence joins TRBV5-1 and TRBJ1-5; a possible D gene is TRBD1 (6 bases). V was clipped by 4 bases and J by 4 bases, with 9 bases between them. Germline lookup yields CDR1 SGHRS and CDR2 YFSETQ. The CDR3 consists of 13 residues. The CDR3 DNA sequence: TGCGCCAGCAGCCTTGGACAGAATCAGCCCCAGCATTTT. Protein product: CASSLGQNQPQHF.

The rearrangement joins TRBV12-3 or TRBV12-4 to TRBJ2-5; 7 positions match TRBD2. Unmatched junction bases numbered 2, after V lost 2 bases and J lost 2 bases. CDR3 size: 14 residues. CDR3 sequence (DNA): TGTGCCAGCAGTTTACTACTAGCGCAAGAGACCCAGTACTTC. Protein sequence: CASSLLLAQETQYF.

This clonotype was seen at least ten times. V usage is TRBV6-5 and J usage is TRBJ2-7; TRBD1 aligns across 8 bases. Germline CDR1 is MNHEY and CDR2 is SVGAGI. Germline trimming cut 5 bases from V and 4 bases from J; bases unmatched to any gene: 10. The CDR3 has 15 residues. CDR3 sequence: CASSRHDRGRYEQYF. CDR3 in DNA: TGTGCCAGCAGTCGACACGACAGGGGAAGGTACGAGCAGTACTTC.

V and J are TRBV7-3 and TRBJ2-5; D might be TRBD1 (5 bases). The CDR3 is 14 residues long. Germline V gene data show CDR1 as SGHTA and CDR2 as FQGTGA. V was cut by 1 base and J by 4 bases, with 10 bases left in between. CDR3 nucleotides: TGTGCCAGCAGCTTAAATGGGGCCCCAGAGACCCAGTACTTC. Residues: CASSLNGAPETQYF.

V gene TRBV24-1 combines with J gene TRBJ1-3; maybe TRBD1 (5 bases). Trimming removed 2 bases at V and 1 base at J, with 8 bases between. Looked up from germline, CDR1 is KGHDR and CDR2 is SFDVKD. The CDR3 has 15 residues. The CDR3 protein is CATSDWDFSGNTIYF. CDR3 sequence (DNA): TGTGCCACCAGTGATTGGGACTTTTCTGGAAACACCATATATTTT.

There are many counts of this clonotype. The rearrangement joins TRBV12-3 or TRBV12-4 to TRBJ1-5; D call uncertain. The CDR3 runs to 15 residues. Trimming removed 2 bases at V and 4 bases at J, with 12 bases between. The CDR3 DNA reads TGTGCCAGCAGTTTATCCGGCCGGCTTAATCAGCCCCAGCATTTT. Amino acids: CASSLSGRLNQPQHF.

The rearrangement uses TRBV12-3 or TRBV12-4 and TRBJ2-7; 12 nucleotides agree with TRBD2. After removal of 5 bases from V and 3 bases from J, the junction contained 8 bases not matched to a gene. There are 16 residues in the CDR3. The CDR3 is CASSLPRTSGIYEQYF. In DNA, the CDR3 is TGTGCCAGCAGTCTACCCAGGACTAGCGGGATCTACGAGCAGTACTTC.

The CDR3 coding sequence is TGTGCCAGCAGTTACCCGGGGCGGATGAACACTGAAGCTTTCTTT. Protein: CASSYPGRMNTEAFF. The chain is built from TRBV6-5 and TRBJ1-1; a weak D match, TRBD1 (5 bases). The V gene lost 2 bases and the J gene lost 0 bases, with 10 bases spanning the gap. Germline assignment: CDR1 MNHEY and CDR2 SVGAGI. The CDR3 runs 15 residues.